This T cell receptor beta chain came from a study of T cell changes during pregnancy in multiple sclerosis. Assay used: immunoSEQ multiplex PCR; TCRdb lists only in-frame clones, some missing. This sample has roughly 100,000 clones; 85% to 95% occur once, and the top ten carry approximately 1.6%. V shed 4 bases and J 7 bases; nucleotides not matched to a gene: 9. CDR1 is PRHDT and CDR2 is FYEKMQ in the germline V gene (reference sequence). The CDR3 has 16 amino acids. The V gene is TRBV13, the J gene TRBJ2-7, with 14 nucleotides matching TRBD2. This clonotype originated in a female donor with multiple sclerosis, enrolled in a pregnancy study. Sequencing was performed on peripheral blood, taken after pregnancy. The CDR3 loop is CASSYGTSGSSREQYF. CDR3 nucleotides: TGTGCCAGCAGCTATGGGACTAGCGGGAGTTCCAGGGAGCAGTACTTC. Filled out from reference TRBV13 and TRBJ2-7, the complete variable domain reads AAGVIQSPRHLIKEKRETATLKCYPIPRHDTVYWYQQGPGQDPQFLISFYEKMQSDKGSIPDRFSAQQFSDYHSELNMSSLELGDSALYFCASSYGTSGSSREQYFGPGTRLTVT.